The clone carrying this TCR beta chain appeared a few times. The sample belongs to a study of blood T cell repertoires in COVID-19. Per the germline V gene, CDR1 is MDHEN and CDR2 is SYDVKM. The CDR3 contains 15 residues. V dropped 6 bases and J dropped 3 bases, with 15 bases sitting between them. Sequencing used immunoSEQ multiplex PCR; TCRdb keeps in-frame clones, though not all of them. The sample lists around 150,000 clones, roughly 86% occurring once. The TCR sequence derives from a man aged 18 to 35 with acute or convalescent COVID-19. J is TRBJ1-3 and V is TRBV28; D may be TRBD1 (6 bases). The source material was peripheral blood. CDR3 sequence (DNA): TGTGCCAGCAGCCTGATGGACAGTTATGGAAACACCATATATTTT. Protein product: CASSLMDSYGNTIYF. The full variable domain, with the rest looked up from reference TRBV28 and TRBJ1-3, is DVKVTQSSRYLVKRTGEKVFLECVQDMDHENMFWYRQDPGLGLRLIYFSYDVKMKEKGDIPEGYSVSREKKERFSLILESASTNQTSMYLCASSLMDSYGNTIYFGEGSWLTVV.